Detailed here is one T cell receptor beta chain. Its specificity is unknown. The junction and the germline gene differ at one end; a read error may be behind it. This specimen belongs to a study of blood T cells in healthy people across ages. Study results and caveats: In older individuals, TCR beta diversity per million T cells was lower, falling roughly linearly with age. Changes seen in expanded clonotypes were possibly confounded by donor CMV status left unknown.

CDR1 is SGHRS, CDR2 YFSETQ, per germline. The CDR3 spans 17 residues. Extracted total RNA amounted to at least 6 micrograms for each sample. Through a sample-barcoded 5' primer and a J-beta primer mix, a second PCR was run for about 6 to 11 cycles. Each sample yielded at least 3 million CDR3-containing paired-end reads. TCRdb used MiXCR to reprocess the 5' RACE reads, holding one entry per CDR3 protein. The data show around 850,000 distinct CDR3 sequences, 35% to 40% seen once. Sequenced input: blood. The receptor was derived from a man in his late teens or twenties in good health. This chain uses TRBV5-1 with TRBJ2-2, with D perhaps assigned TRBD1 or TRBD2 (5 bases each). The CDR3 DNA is TGCGTCAGCAGCTTGGGCGTCCGGGACGCCCTAACCGGGGAGCTGTTTTTT. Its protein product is CVSSLGVRDALTGELFF.